Listed here is a single TCR beta chain. The antigen is undetermined. The entry originates in a study of T cells after yellow fever vaccination. Study-wide context: Fractions containing few cells were prepared with SMART-Seq v4 Ultra Low Input.

General observations from the study: A weaker secondary response peaked on day 5, the primary on day 15. CD4 and CD8 compartments shared a small share of clonotypes.

In TCRdb, the 5' RACE reads were re-called with MiXCR into one record per CDR3 protein. Of hundreds of thousands of distinct CDR3 sequences in the sample, approximately 13% are singletons; the top ten hold about 15%. The origin of this receptor is a man aged 25 to 40 who received the YFV17D yellow fever vaccine. The material was PBMCs, obtained on the day of the yellow fever booster vaccination.

CDR3 DNA: TGCAGCGTTGAACTCGACAGGGTTGAGCAGTTCTTC. Translating gives CSVELDRVEQFF. The gene calls are TRBV29-1 and TRBJ2-1, with TRBD1 matching 7 bases. From germline, CDR1 is SQVTM and CDR2 ANQGSEA. The CDR3 is made up of 12 amino acids. J lost 9 bases, V lost 2 bases, and 4 bases had no gene match.